This T cell receptor (beta chain) was captured by sequencing in a study of human T cells and chemical hapten exposure. Study results and limitations: The number of TCRs over 1 in 1000 frequency stayed unchanged after DPC.

Germline CDR1 is MNHNS and CDR2 is SASEGT. Unmatched junction bases numbered 6, after V lost 2 bases and J lost 1 base. This CDR3 is built from 16 residues. This clonotype was found a few times. The target antigen is unknown. Described time point: patch test 2, 6 weeks after DPC sensitization. The treatment here: therapeutic diphenylcyclopropenone sensitization with weekly scalp DPC. People who gave samples had alopecia, were 18 to 70 years old, and were suitable for DPC. RNA extraction used unfractionated whole blood as the source of total RNA. TCRdb processed the RACE reads anew with MiXCR; each CDR3 protein has one entry. This sample carries 85,000 to 100,000 distinct CDR3 sequences, approximately 10% of them seen once, and the ten largest clones take less than 2.5%.

This clonotype was obtained from a man between 35 and 55 years old with alopecia areata. Some clones in this sample may be carry-over from other donors' samples. This sequence joins TRBV6-1 and TRBJ2-3, with 7 bases fitting TRBD2. Sequences were derived from whole blood, sampled in connection with sensitization to the hapten diphenylcyclopropenone (DPC). CDR3 sequence (DNA): TGTGCCAGCAGTGAACGGTGGCTAGCGGGCACAGATACGCAGTATTTT. Translated: CASSERWLAGTDTQYF.